This TCR beta chain was captured by sequencing in a study of CD8+CD57+ T cells in acquired aplastic anemia. Trimming took off 2 bases at V and 6 bases at J, with 12 bases between the two ends. Germline V gene sequence: CDR1 WNHNN, CDR2 SYGVQD (reference sequence). The CDR3 totals 14 residues. CDR3 and TCR beta VDJ profiling relied on a genomic DNA template. One entry per CDR3 protein, called by TCRdb with MiXCR from the reads. The table lists around 200,000 distinct CDR3 sequences, approximately 48% of them singletons. For sequencing, patients were chosen who had shown expansion of CD8+CD57+ cells by flow cytometry. The study sampled blood from patients who had received no therapy.

The clonotype was recovered from a human donor with aplastic anemia. This chain links TRBV10-1 with TRBJ2-3, with D uncertain. The sequencing input was sorted CD4+, CD8+, or CD8+CD57+ T cells (not recorded which) from PBMCs. This CDR3 reads CASSEPESTDTQYF. DNA of the CDR3: TGCGCCAGCAGTGAGCCAGAATCGACGGATACGCAGTATTTT.